The sequence of this T cell receptor (beta chain) was determined in a study of OX40 agonist ivuxolimab in advanced cancers. A note on the overall study: Ivuxolimab was a fully human IgG2 agonistic monoclonal antibody targeting the costimulatory receptor OX40 (CD134). Intravenous ivuxolimab was administered to patients every 2 weeks at six dose levels: 0.01, 0.1, 0.3, 1.5, 3 and 10 mg/kg. Among the roughly 54 dose-escalation patients, 19 had hepatocellular carcinoma, approximately 15 melanoma, 9 renal cell carcinoma and 9 head and neck cancer. The dose-escalation cohort was around 84% male with a mean age of roughly 60 years, ranging from about 23 to 85. Patients were allowed to have had prior anti-PD-1, anti-PD-L1 or anti-CTLA-4 therapy, and approximately 40% of the dose-escalation patients had previously received checkpoint inhibitors. Partial responses occurred in three dose-escalation patients, of whom one had hepatocellular carcinoma and two had cutaneous melanoma. Peripheral TCRbeta sequencing aimed to test whether ivuxolimab altered TCR sequence diversity and caused clonal T-cell expansion. The paper describes the monotherapy dose-escalation part (N = 52 patients) of the phase I trial of ivuxolimab. What the research found in general, with its limitations: At doses from 0.1 to 3.0 mg/kg, clonal expansion was seen in both CD4+ and CD8+ blood T cells between baseline and week 6. After ivuxolimab, expanded clones were on average more numerous among CD8+ T cells than among CD4+ T cells. The antigen specificity of the clonally expanded peripheral T cells was not determined. Low levels of normalized T-cell clonal expansion were also seen in some patients who did not respond. In partial responders in the 0.1-3.0 mg/kg groups, normalized peripheral clonal expansion was found to be among the lowest, especially among CD8+ T cells.

Taken from cysteine to phenylalanine, the CDR3 has 11 residues. The CDR3 DNA has 33 bases and is translated from base 1. Between the V and J ends, shortened by 1 base and 9 bases respectively, the junction contains 4 bases. Taken from the germline V gene (reference sequence), the CDR1 and CDR2 loops are MNHEY and SMNVEV. Genomic DNA was isolated from the sorted cells so that the TCRbeta CDR3 region could be sequenced. The immunoSEQ Assay was used for sequencing of TCRbeta CDR3 regions. TCRdb took this table from immuneACCESS and kept in-frame rearrangements with V and J called. Such tables lack part of the clones; where checked against another copy, unresolved V genes explain under half of the gap, and the rest is unexplained. The sample data list 15,000 or so clones, and around 69% of these were observed just once. 26% of the sample is in the top ten clones. The trial excluded patients who had a history of autoimmune disease or who were on systemic immunosuppression. Peripheral blood for TCR sequencing was drawn from every dose cohort at baseline, at cycle 4 day 1 and at cycle 7 day 1. Samples were obtained from an open-label, multicenter, first-in-human phase I dose-escalation trial of ivuxolimab. Adults with locally advanced or metastatic head and neck squamous cell, hepatocellular, melanoma or renal cell carcinoma were enrolled in the trial. CD4+ and CD8+ T cells were sorted separately from peripheral blood before TCR sequencing.

Of note for this clone: Its antigen specificity is not known. Per-base quality was not reported, and no clone a single base away is much larger than it.

The clonotype comes from an adult with an advanced solid tumor such as melanoma, head and neck, liver or kidney cancer. Recombination joined TRBV27 with TRBJ2-1; no D gene is confidently identified. The source was CD4+ or CD8+ T cells sorted from blood, collected in a trial of the OX40 agonist ivuxolimab. CDR3 region: CASSLYGEQFF. In nucleotides, the sequence is TGTGCCAGCAGTTTATACGGTGAGCAGTTCTTC.